Presented here are 25 T cell receptor beta chains from one specimen sequenced in a study of response to subunit inactivated influenza vaccine. TCRdb recomputed calls from the RT-PCR reads with MiXCR, one row per CDR3 protein. This sample carries about half a million distinct CDR3 sequences, about 7.6% of them seen once, and the ten largest clones take 10% to 15%. The sequencing used PBMCs from blood, collected around 25 months after vaccination. All receptors derive from a man aged 50 to 69 who received an inactivated influenza vaccine.

A few counts support this clonotype. Written as DNA, the CDR3 is TGTGCCAGCAGCCAACAGTCAGGGTTCCGCACAGATACGCAGTATTTT. It translates to CASSQQSGFRTDTQYF. The chain has TRBV3-1 and TRBJ2-3; D might be TRBD1 (5 bases). V lost 2 bases and J 1 base, leaving 13 bases between the germline ends. This CDR3 has 16 amino acids. Looked up from germline, CDR1 is LGHDT and CDR2 is YNNKEL (reference sequence).

This clonotype has more than one count but fewer than ten. This sequence joins TRBV18 and TRBJ2-1; D may match TRBD1 or TRBD2 (6 bases each). V dropped 3 bases and J dropped 10 bases, with 10 bases sitting between them. The CDR3 contains 12 residues. In germline, CDR1 is KGHSH, CDR2 LQKENI. In nucleotides, the CDR3 is TGTGCCAGCTCACCGTCCGGGGGCGAGCAGTTCTTC. This encodes CASSPSGGEQFF.

Worth noting for this clonotype: The junction and the germline gene differ at one end; a read error may be behind it. This chain connects TRBV5-1 to TRBJ2-3, with D possibly matching TRBD1 (5 bases). CDR3 length: 15 residues. In germline, CDR1 is SGHRS, CDR2 YFSETQ. The CDR3 DNA reads as TGCGCCAGCAGCTTGGGCCTGACAGCTATAGATGCGCAGTATTTT. This sequence encodes CASSLGLTAIDAQYF.

The chain recombines TRBV20-1 with TRBJ1-4; TRBD1 agrees at 7 bases. The CDR3 length is 18 residues. Per the germline V gene, CDR1 is DFQATT and CDR2 is SNEGSKA (reference sequence). Trimming cost V 3 bases and J 10 bases; bases outside gene matches: 23. The CDR3 is CSASSTGTDMSMTGKLFF. In nucleotides, the CDR3 is TGCAGTGCTAGCTCTACTGGGACAGACATGTCGATGACGGGAAAACTGTTTTTT.

The chain employs TRBV4-2 and TRBJ1-4; 7 bases match TRBD1. The V gene end was trimmed by 3 bases and the J gene end by 8 bases; junction bases not matched to a gene: 15. From germline, CDR1 is LGHNA and CDR2 YNFKEQ. The CDR3 is 17 residues long. The CDR3 DNA reads as TGTGCCAGCAGCCACACGAAAGGGGGCGAAATCGGGGAAAAACTGTTTTTT. This gives the protein CASSHTKGGEIGEKLFF.

There are a few counts of this clonotype. J is TRBJ2-3 and V is TRBV5-1; a weak D match, TRBD1 (5 bases). Germline V gene lookup returns CDR1 SGHRS and CDR2 YFSETQ. Between the trimmed V and J ends, which lost 4 bases and 3 bases, there was a span of 12 bases. The CDR3 is made up of 14 amino acids. CDR3: CASSQWQGTDTQYF. The CDR3 bases are TGCGCCAGCAGCCAATGGCAGGGTACAGATACGCAGTATTTT.

A note on this clonotype: At one boundary the junction diverges from the germline segment, which might be a read error. The V gene is TRBV7-8, the J gene TRBJ1-1; D may be TRBD1 (6 bases). CDR1 and CDR2 (germline): SGHVS, FQNEAQ. The CDR3 is made up of 15 amino acids. In DNA form, the CDR3 reads TGTGCCAGCAGCGAAACAGGGAAAATGAACACTGAAGCTCTCTTT. This encodes CASSETGKMNTEALF. Using reference TRBV7-8 and TRBJ1-1 for the parts outside the CDR3, the full variable domain is GAGVSQSPRYKVAKRGQDVALRCDPISGHVSLFWYQQALGQGPEFLTYFQNEAQLDKSGLPSDRFFAERPEGSVSTLKIQRTQQEDSAVYLCASSETGKMNTEALFGQGTRLTVV.

This clonotype was found a few times. This may come from a read error, since a much larger clone is one base off. The J gene is TRBJ2-5, the V gene TRBV5-1; tentatively, D is TRBD2 (6 bases). The CDR3 totals 13 residues. V lost 3 bases to trimming and J lost 5 bases, with 11 bases between them. CDR1 SGHRS and CDR2 YFSETQ come from the germline V gene. The CDR3 sequence: CASSWRGGETQYF. The CDR3 DNA reads TGCGCCAGCAGCTGGAGGGGCGGGGAGACCCAGTACTTC. Combining the CDR3 with reference TRBV5-1 and TRBJ2-5 gives the whole variable domain KAGVTQTPRYLIKTRGQQVTLSCSPISGHRSVSWYQQTPGQGLQFLFEYFSETQRNKGNFPGRFSGRQFSNSRSEMNVSTLELGDSALYLCASSWRGGETQYFGPGTRLLVL.

CDR3 residues: CASSQFPSELLSTDTQYF. The DNA of the CDR3 is TGCGCCAGCAGCCAATTCCCCTCGGAGCTTTTAAGCACAGATACGCAGTATTTT. This sequence joins TRBV4-3 and TRBJ2-3; D call uncertain. The CDR3 extends over 18 amino acids. CDR1 LGHNA and CDR2 YSLEER come from the germline V gene. V was clipped by 2 bases and J by 0 bases, with 18 bases between them.

The chain employs TRBV12-3 or TRBV12-4 and TRBJ2-1; D remains ambiguous. The CDR3 length is 13 residues. V lost 3 bases to trimming and J lost 5 bases, with 8 bases between them. The CDR3 loop is CASSFYSDNEQFF. The CDR3 DNA sequence: TGTGCCAGCAGTTTTTATTCGGACAATGAGCAGTTCTTC.

The J gene is TRBJ1-6, the V gene TRBV5-1; the D gene is possibly TRBD1 (5 bases). V was clipped by 1 base and J by 1 base, with 12 bases between them. There are 17 residues in the CDR3. Germline V gene lookup returns CDR1 SGHRS and CDR2 YFSETQ. For the CDR3, the DNA is TGCGCCAGCAGCTTGTCCGGCAGGGCTTCCTATAATTCACCCCTCCACTTT. It specifies CASSLSGRASYNSPLHF.

The V call is TRBV6-5, the J call TRBJ1-6; D is undetermined. CDR3 length: 16 amino acids. Trimming removed 0 bases from V and 3 bases from J, with 9 bases in between. In germline, CDR1 is MNHEY, CDR2 SVGAGI. The CDR3 bases are TGTGCCAGCAGTTACTCGGGCAGGAACTATAATTCACCCCTCCACTTT. This encodes CASSYSGRNYNSPLHF.

This clonotype was counted a few times. The genes are TRBV3-1 and TRBJ1-6; D is uncertain. This CDR3 is built from 13 residues. Trimming pared 2 bases from V and 10 bases from J, leaving 9 bases between. The germline V gene has CDR1 LGHDT and CDR2 YNNKEL (reference sequence). The CDR3 DNA follows: TGTGCCAGCAGCCAACGACTTGGATCACCCCTCCACTTT. Translated, it gives CASSQRLGSPLHF.

A few counts support this clonotype. J is TRBJ2-2 and V is TRBV10-3, with TRBD1 matching over 10 bases. V shed 7 bases and J 4 bases; nucleotides not matched to a gene: 3. Germline V gene sequence: CDR1 ENHRY, CDR2 SYGVKD. This CDR3 comprises 14 residues. The CDR3 coding sequence is TGTGCCATCAACCGGGACAGGGGCACCGGGGAGCTGTTTTTT. Protein sequence: CAINRDRGTGELFF.

The V call is TRBV5-1, the J call TRBJ2-5; D may correspond to TRBD1 or TRBD2 (5 bases each). V dropped 4 bases and J dropped 9 bases, with 22 bases sitting between them. Per the germline V gene, CDR1 is SGHRS and CDR2 is YFSETQ. The CDR3 has 15 amino acids. This chain's CDR3 is CASSPGTSLATAQYF. CDR3 DNA: TGCGCCAGCAGCCCAGGGACGTCCCTCGCGACGGCCCAGTACTTC.

The chain links TRBV7-8 to TRBJ2-3; 7 nucleotides line up with TRBD2. J gave up 2 bases and V 5 bases, and 10 bases lay outside the gene matches. Germline-derived CDR1 and CDR2 are SGHVS and FQNEAQ. The CDR3 is made up of 16 amino acids. The CDR3, as DNA: TGTGCCAGCAGCCGGGGGGAAGCGGGCCACACAGATACGCAGTATTTT. Translated: CASSRGEAGHTDTQYF. Variable domain in full (rest from reference TRBV7-8 and TRBJ2-3): GAGVSQSPRYKVAKRGQDVALRCDPISGHVSLFWYQQALGQGPEFLTYFQNEAQLDKSGLPSDRFFAERPEGSVSTLKIQRTQQEDSAVYLCASSRGEAGHTDTQYFGPGTRLTVL.

The rearrangement uses TRBV10-3 and TRBJ2-2; a weak D match, TRBD1 (5 bases). CDR3 size: 16 residues. Germline values: CDR1 ENHRY, CDR2 SYGVKD. Trimming stripped 4 bases from V and 1 base from J, with 13 bases between. This chain's CDR3 is CAISGASGWNTGELFF. CDR3 coding DNA: TGTGCCATCAGTGGAGCGTCAGGGTGGAACACCGGGGAGCTGTTTTTT.

V gene TRBV6-1 combines with J gene TRBJ2-2, with TRBD2 matching over 7 bases. V trimming: 5 bases; J trimming: 2 bases; junction bases outside the gene matches: 8. The CDR3 runs 16 residues. Germline V gene lookup returns CDR1 MNHNS and CDR2 SASEGT. The chain's CDR3 is CASSTLAGSNTGELFF. As DNA, the CDR3 is TGTGCCAGCAGTACCTTAGCGGGTTCCAACACCGGGGAGCTGTTTTTT.

The chain combines TRBV20-1 with TRBJ2-1; TRBD2 matches at 13 bases. After removal of 7 bases from V and 0 bases from J, the junction contained 15 bases not matched to a gene. Germline V gene data show CDR1 as DFQATT and CDR2 as SNEGSKA (reference sequence). The CDR3 covers 19 residues. CDR3 residues: CSGEPPPGLAGSSYNEQFF. As DNA, the CDR3 is TGCAGTGGCGAGCCACCGCCGGGACTAGCGGGGAGCTCCTACAATGAGCAGTTCTTC.

The V gene is TRBV6-5, the J gene TRBJ2-5; maybe TRBD1 (5 bases). This CDR3 is 10 amino acids long. The ends were cut back, 8 bases at V and 7 bases at J, with 8 bases in the middle. From germline, CDR1 is MNHEY and CDR2 SVGAGI. CDR3 region: CASGASTQYF. CDR3 bases: TGTGCCAGCGGGGCCTCGACCCAGTACTTC.

This clonotype was found many times. This chain connects TRBV5-6 to TRBJ2-2; D possibly corresponds to TRBD2 (5 bases). The CDR3 has 12 amino acids. Germline V CDR1 and CDR2: SGHDT, YYEEEE. V lost 7 bases, J lost 6 bases, and 10 bases lay in between. This CDR3 is CASYAGPGELFF. The CDR3 DNA sequence: TGTGCCAGCTACGCGGGTCCCGGGGAGCTGTTTTTT.

This clonotype has a handful of counts. The chain has TRBV12-3 or TRBV12-4 and TRBJ1-4, with 10 positions matching TRBD1. V shed 7 bases and J 10 bases; nucleotides not matched to a gene: 9. The CDR3 contains 14 residues. The CDR3 spells CASKERDRGGKLFF. The CDR3 DNA follows: TGTGCCAGCAAAGAACGGGACAGGGGAGGAAAACTGTTTTTT.

V is TRBV27 and J is TRBJ1-6, with D hard to call. The CDR3 sequence is 16 residues long. Germline V gene data show CDR1 as MNHEY and CDR2 as SMNVEV (reference sequence). Trimming left V 4 bases short and J 5 bases short, with 15 bases between. CDR3 in DNA: TGTGCCAGCAGTTCCTCAGGACTGTCAAATAATTCACCCCTCCACTTT. As protein: CASSSSGLSNNSPLHF.

This rearrangement joins TRBV20-1 to TRBJ2-2; tentative D call: TRBD2 (6 bases). CDR3 length equals 15 residues. Germline CDR1 and CDR2: DFQATT and SNEGSKA (reference sequence). Trimming cost V 1 base and J 3 bases, with 12 bases left between them. The CDR3 protein is CSARVEGRDTGELFF. In DNA form, the CDR3 reads TGCAGTGCTAGAGTGGAGGGGAGAGACACCGGGGAGCTGTTTTTT.

The chain links TRBV10-3 to TRBJ2-7; 12 bases agree with TRBD1. J was trimmed by 6 bases and V by 4 bases; bases with no gene match: 4. The CDR3 is 14 amino acids. Per the germline V gene, CDR1 is ENHRY and CDR2 is SYGVKD. CDR3 in DNA: TGTGCCATCAGTGTGGGACAGGGGGCGAGCGAGCAGTACTTC. Protein: CAISVGQGASEQYF.